One and the same sample provided the 15 T cell receptor beta chains below, sequenced in a study of cytomegalovirus exposure and HLA in healthy donors. The study ran its PCR with 60 Vbeta and 13 Jbeta primers. TCRdb's copy holds only in-frame clones and misses some; the assay was immunoSEQ multiplex PCR. This sample has 54,000 or so clones; around 50% occur once, and the top ten carry 10% to 15%. What was sequenced was PBMCs. These receptors originate from a human donor in good health.

The V gene is TRBV30, the J gene TRBJ1-1, with D maybe TRBD1 (6 bases). Trimming stripped 5 bases from V and 1 base from J, with 11 bases between. CDR1 and CDR2 from the germline V gene are GTSNPN and SVGIG (reference sequence). This CDR3 region has 13 residues. CDR3 protein: CAWCSDRNTEAFF. The CDR3 nucleotides read TGTGCCTGGTGTTCGGACAGGAACACTGAAGCTTTCTTT. The whole variable domain, remainder taken from reference TRBV30 and TRBJ1-1, is SQTIHQWPATLVQPVGSPLSLECTVEGTSNPNLYWYRQAAGRGLQLLFYSVGIGQISSEVPQNLSASRPQDRQFILSSKKLLLSDSGFYLCAWCSDRNTEAFFGQGTRLTVV.

This chain uses TRBV30 with TRBJ2-2, with a tentative D call TRBD1 (5 bases). CDR1 GTSNPN and CDR2 SVGIG come from the germline V gene (reference sequence). The ends were cut back, 4 bases at V and 5 bases at J, with 17 bases in the middle. The CDR3 totals 15 residues. CDR3 DNA: TGTGCCTGGACTTTTGGGGCAAGTTGGACCGGGGAGCTGTTTTTT. Translation: CAWTFGASWTGELFF.

A few counts support this clone. The chain has TRBV7-2 and TRBJ2-5; the D gene is possibly TRBD2 (6 bases). Trimming removed 5 bases at V and 7 bases at J, with 8 bases between. This CDR3 has 11 residues. CDR1 SGHTA and CDR2 FQGNSA come from the germline V gene. The CDR3, as DNA: TGTGCCAGCAGCGAACTAGCGACCCAGTACTTC. This codes for CASSELATQYF. Complete variable domain (other parts from reference TRBV7-2 and TRBJ2-5): GAGVSQSPSNKVTEKGKDVELRCDPISGHTALYWYRQSLGQGLEFLIYFQGNSAPDKSGLPSDRFSAERTGGSVSTLTIQRTQQEDSAVYLCASSELATQYFGPGTRLLVL.

The CDR3 sequence is CASSFQGLQPQHF. The CDR3 DNA follows: TGTGCCAGCAGCTTCCAGGGGTTGCAGCCCCAGCATTTT. The chain combines TRBV7-8 with TRBJ1-5, with D perhaps matching TRBD1 (6 bases). The CDR3 runs to 13 residues. Looked up from germline, CDR1 is SGHVS and CDR2 is FQNEAQ. Trimming pared 3 bases from V and 7 bases from J, leaving 10 bases between.

V is TRBV5-6 and J is TRBJ2-1, with D possibly TRBD2 on 5 matching bases. From germline, CDR1 is SGHDT and CDR2 YYEEEE. Trimming stripped 4 bases from V and 15 bases from J, with 17 bases between. The CDR3 sequence is 12 residues long. CDR3 coding DNA: TGTGCCAGCAGCCTAATAAGCGGCGAGGGGTTCTTC. As protein: CASSLISGEGFF.

The J gene is TRBJ1-6, the V gene TRBV5-4; D might be TRBD1 (6 bases). The CDR3 sequence is 15 residues long. Trimming stripped 2 bases from V and 5 bases from J, with 11 bases between. Germline V gene data show CDR1 as SGHNT and CDR2 as YYREEE (reference sequence). The CDR3: CASSFKTGNNSPLHF. DNA for the CDR3: TGTGCCAGCAGCTTTAAGACAGGCAATAATTCACCCCTCCACTTT. The full variable domain, rest sourced from reference TRBV5-4 and TRBJ1-6, is ETGVTQSPTHLIKTRGQQVTLRCSSQSGHNTVSWYQQALGQGPQFIFQYYREEENGRGNFPPRFSGLQFPNYSSELNVNALELDDSALYLCASSFKTGNNSPLHFGNGTRLTVT.

This clone was picked up a small number of times. This chain uses TRBV6-5 with TRBJ2-7; D is perhaps TRBD2 (6 bases). This CDR3 has 14 amino acids. Trimming shortened V by 3 bases and J by 4 bases, and 13 bases separated the two germline ends. Germline V gene sequence: CDR1 MNHEY, CDR2 SVGAGI. The CDR3 DNA follows: TGTGCCAGCAGTTATCAACCTCGGGGGTACGAGCAGTACTTC. Translated: CASSYQPRGYEQYF.

This clone was detected a few times. V and J are TRBV9 and TRBJ1-1, with D perhaps TRBD1 (6 bases). This CDR3 is built from 15 residues. Germline V gene lookup returns CDR1 SGDLS and CDR2 YYNGEE. The V end lost 0 bases, the J end lost 6 bases, and 15 bases lay between the germline ends. The CDR3 bases are TGTGCCAGCAGCGTAGGTAACAGGGTAGCCGCTGAAGCTTTCTTT. Its translation is CASSVGNRVAAEAFF.

V is TRBV5-1 and J is TRBJ1-2; TRBD1 aligns across 9 bases. Trimming took 4 bases from V and 1 from J; bases not matched to a gene: 5. This CDR3 has 15 residues. The germline V gene encodes CDR1 SGHRS and CDR2 YFSETQ. The CDR3 region has the DNA TGCGCCAGCAGCCTGGGGACAGGGAATAACTATGGCTACACCTTC. Protein product: CASSLGTGNNYGYTF.

The chain uses TRBV18 and TRBJ2-7; TRBD1 agrees at 10 bases. Germline-derived CDR1 and CDR2 are KGHSH and LQKENI. This CDR3 contains 14 residues. The J segment lost 4 bases and the V segment lost 5 bases, leaving 5 bases of the junction unmatched. Here the CDR3 reads CASSRDRGKYEQYF. In nucleotides, the CDR3 is TGTGCCAGCTCAAGGGACAGGGGAAAGTACGAGCAGTACTTC.

The chain combines TRBV5-4 with TRBJ2-7; 9 positions agree with TRBD2. J gave up 6 bases and V 3 bases, and 7 bases lay outside the gene matches. The CDR3 is made up of 14 amino acids. Per the germline V gene, CDR1 is SGHNT and CDR2 is YYREEE (reference sequence). As DNA, the CDR3 is TGTGCCAGCAGCTCGGGACTAGCTGGTCGCGAGCAGTACTTC. Encoded protein: CASSSGLAGREQYF.

The V and J genes are TRBV7-6 and TRBJ2-2; D gene uncertain. The CDR3 length is 15 residues. The V end was cut by 0 bases, the J end by 6 bases, with 11 bases between. From germline, CDR1 is SGHVS and CDR2 FNYEAQ. CDR3 amino acids: CASSLAGTLSGELFF. The CDR3 DNA is TGTGCCAGCAGCTTAGCGGGCACCCTCTCCGGGGAGCTGTTTTTT.

V and J are TRBV25-1 and TRBJ1-1; 8 nucleotides match TRBD1. Germline loops: CDR1 MGHDK, CDR2 SYGVNS. CDR3 length equals 14 residues. Unmatched junction bases numbered 3, after V lost 6 bases and J lost 0 bases. In nucleotides, the CDR3 is TGTGCCAGCAGGGGGGACAGGATGAACACTGAAGCTTTCTTT. Amino acids: CASRGDRMNTEAFF.

The genes are TRBV9 and TRBJ2-1, with TRBD2 matching 8 bases. V dropped 0 bases and J dropped 5; count of bases not matched to a gene: 13. Germline V lookup: CDR1 SGDLS, CDR2 YYNGEE. The CDR3 is 18 amino acids. DNA for the CDR3: TGTGCCAGCAGCGTAGCCGGGCTTAGCGGGACTCCTCACAATGAGCAGTTCTTC. It codes for CASSVAGLSGTPHNEQFF.

The chain combines TRBV18 with TRBJ2-3, with D perhaps matching TRBD1 (5 bases). With 3 bases removed from V and 3 bases from J, the gap between germline ends came to 10 bases. CDR3 length: 14 residues. The germline CDR1 and CDR2 sequences are KGHSH and LQKENI. CDR3 in DNA: TGTGCCAGCTCACCGGCAGCAGGGACAGATACGCAGTATTTT. Translation gives CASSPAAGTDTQYF.